This entry is about one TCR beta chain. The antigen is not known. The sort gate was single viable CD3+CD4+CD8-CD45RO+ cells for memory CD4+ T cells. CD4+ T cells were isolated by positive magnetic selection. Authors' analysis steps: After removing out-of-frame reads, 2 million to 2.5 million distinct TCRbeta sequences remained. Profiled with immunoSEQ multiplex PCR; TCRdb holds only in-frame clones, not every one. V and J calls and clone size are copied from that table; D and trimming were computed from the DNA. The data hold 50,000 or so clones, with 82% observed a single time. The data were obtained in a study of memory CD4+ T cells and cytomegalovirus serostatus. The study, taken as a whole, reports: The CMV-associated TCR signature appears largely within the CD4+ memory repertoire. A US-trained random forest predicted CMV serostatus with median AUC roughly 0.91.

The germline V gene encodes CDR1 SNHLY and CDR2 FYNNEI. The CDR3 has 19 residues. Trimming took off 6 bases at V and 0 bases at J, with 26 bases between the two ends. Source material: memory CD4+ T cells from blood. The V gene is TRBV2, the J gene TRBJ2-5, with D perhaps matching TRBD1 (6 bases). This TCR was recovered from an adult in good health and CMV-seronegative. The chain's CDR3 is CASRVKTLRTVLYQETQYF. The CDR3 bases are TGTGCCAGCAGGGTCAAGACCCTACGGACAGTTCTTTACCAAGAGACCCAGTACTTC.